This TCR beta chain was retrieved from a study of CD8+ T cells in alopecia areata. For the study at large: Treated patients swallowed 5 to 10 mg of oral tofacitinib twice daily. Study-level points and caveats: Mice showed TCR sharing more clearly than patients did, possibly owing to HLA. Greater clonality was observed in lesional scalp samples, especially alopecia totalis/universalis, versus normal scalp.

Investigators isolated RNA and reverse transcribed it into cDNA to act as the sequencing template. TCRdb's table, derived via immunoSEQ multiplex PCR, lists solely in-frame clones and lacks some. The sample has roughly 200,000 clones, roughly 65% seen once. Researchers gathered lesional scalp punch biopsies and peripheral blood from patients with alopecia areata. The germline V gene has CDR1 SQVTM and CDR2 ANQGSEA. The CDR3 has 10 residues. Deletions cut 2 bases from V and 10 bases from J, with 7 bases between. On this clone: Its antigen is not known.

This sample comprised CD4+ T cells sorted from blood, obtained at week 0. The rearrangement joins TRBV29-1 to TRBJ2-3, with D hard to call. The TCR sequence derives from a human donor with alopecia areata. The CDR3 nucleotides are TGCAGCGTTGAAAGTACCGCGCAGTATTTT. This encodes CSVESTAQYF.